The clone carrying this T cell receptor (beta chain) was found a few times. Its antigen is unknown. The entry originates in a study of CD8+CD57+ T cells in acquired aplastic anemia. As for the study in general: On average, sorted CD4+ and CD8+ cells gave 3.2 ug of DNA.

Genomic DNA provided the template from which TCR beta VDJ and CDR3 profiles were obtained. In TCRdb, the reads were re-called with MiXCR into one record per CDR3 protein. The sample contains 100,000 to 150,000 distinct CDR3 sequences, 30% to 45% of which appear only once. The CDR3 contains 15 residues. Germline CDR1 LNHNV, CDR2 YYDKDF (reference sequence). Between the trimmed V and J ends, which lost 0 bases and 4 bases, there was a span of 12 bases. Before being chosen for sequencing, patients had shown CD8+CD57+ cell expansion by flow cytometry. The enrolled patients all had severe acquired aplastic anemia. Notes on the study in general: In common between the patients and the controls were more than 25 CD8+ CDR3 sequences. Statistical testing detected no significant gap in CD8+ Simpson's diversity between patients and controls.

The rearrangement joins TRBV15 to TRBJ1-1; D unclear. Material for sequencing was sorted CD4+, CD8+, or CD8+CD57+ T cells (not recorded which) from PBMCs. This sequence originates from a human donor with aplastic anemia. This CDR3 is CATSRDEFGSTEAFF. The CDR3 DNA is TGTGCCACCAGCAGAGACGAGTTTGGAAGCACTGAAGCTTTCTTT.